These T cell receptor beta chains were read from a single sample in a study of cytotoxic CD8 clonotypes in ibrutinib-treated CLL. Profiling relied on immunoSEQ multiplex PCR, and the TCRdb table lists in-frame clones only, not all of them. This repertoire shows tens of thousands of clones, about 72% found once; its top ten account for 13%. The sample consisted of PBMCs, taken after 12 months of ibrutinib treatment. All receptors derive from a human donor with chronic lymphocytic leukemia. The CDR3 runs from the conserved cysteine through the conserved F or W. A D gene is named only where the DNA matches it firmly. Some rows have no size entry. The others give once, few or many, or a class for an expanded clone.

D: .; V: TRBV9; size: once; J: TRBJ2-3; DNA: TGTGCCAGCAGCGTAGCTGTAGGCACAGATACGCAGTATTTT; CDR3: CASSVAVGTDTQYF
D: TRBD1; V: TRBV27; size: .; J: TRBJ1-2; DNA: TGTGCCAGCAGTCCCCTGGGCCCAGGGGGTATGGGTGGCTACACCTTC; CDR3: CASSPLGPGGMGGYTF
D: .; V: TRBV18; size: .; J: TRBJ2-7; DNA: TGTGCCAGCTCACCACAGATCAGGGGGGGTAGCAACGAGCAGTACTTC; CDR3: CASSPQIRGGSNEQYF
D: .; V: TRBV30; size: .; J: TRBJ1-2; DNA: TGTGCCTGGACAGGACTCTATGGCTACACCTTC; CDR3: CAWTGLYGYTF
D: TRBD1; V: TRBV15; size: .; J: TRBJ2-1; DNA: TGTGCCACCAGCAGAGACCTTACAGGGGGTTCCTACAATGAGCAGTTCTTC; CDR3: CATSRDLTGGSYNEQFF
D: TRBD2; V: TRBV7-2; size: .; J: TRBJ2-3; DNA: TGTGCCAGCAGCTTATTGGGAGGGTTCGGAGATACGCAGTATTTT; CDR3: CASSLLGGFGDTQYF
D: .; V: TRBV28; size: .; J: TRBJ1-1; DNA: TGTGCCAGCAGCCCCCTCAGGGAGAACACTGAAGCTTTCTTT; CDR3: CASSPLRENTEAFF
D: .; V: TRBV7-2; size: .; J: TRBJ1-1; DNA: TGTGCCAGCCTCGTGCGGGCACTTGGGGAAACTGAAGCTTTCTTT; CDR3: CASLVRALGETEAFF
D: .; V: TRBV5-1; size: .; J: TRBJ2-1; DNA: TGCGCCAGCTCCTATGGGGGGAGTGGCAATGAGCAGTTCTTC; CDR3: CASSYGGSGNEQFF
D: .; V: TRBV19; size: .; J: TRBJ2-7; DNA: TGTGCCAGTAGCGGGGGAAATTACGAGCAGTACTTC; CDR3: CASSGGNYEQYF
D: .; V: TRBV5-8; size: .; J: TRBJ1-2; DNA: TGTGCCAGCAGCTTGGATGGCCAGGGCGACTATGGCTACACCTTC; CDR3: CASSLDGQGDYGYTF
D: .; V: TRBV6-1; size: .; J: TRBJ2-7; DNA: TGTGCCAGCAACGAGGCGGGATTTGCAGGCGAGCAGTACTTC; CDR3: CASNEAGFAGEQYF
D: TRBD2; V: TRBV25-1; size: .; J: TRBJ2-1; DNA: TGTGCCCCCCAGACTAGCGGGAGTGATGAGCAGTTCTTC; CDR3: CAPQTSGSDEQFF
D: .; V: TRBV7-6; size: .; J: TRBJ2-7; DNA: TGTGCCAGCAGCTTGAGCGGACCTCGCTACGAGCAGTACTTC; CDR3: CASSLSGPRYEQYF
D: .; V: TRBV18; size: .; J: TRBJ2-5; DNA: TGTGCCAGCTCGTTCCAAGAGACCCAGTACTTC; CDR3: CASSFQETQYF
D: .; V: TRBV6-1; size: .; J: TRBJ1-1; DNA: TGTGCCAGCAGGACTGGATGGAACACTGAAGCTTTCTTT; CDR3: CASRTGWNTEAFF
D: TRBD2; V: TRBV27; size: .; J: TRBJ2-3; DNA: TGTGCCAGCAGCCCGGAGCGGGAGACTCAGGGTACGCAGTATTTT; CDR3: CASSPERETQGTQYF
D: .; V: TRBV6-5; size: few; J: TRBJ2-5; DNA: TGTGCCAGCAGTTACACACAGGGAGGGGAGACCCAGTACTTC; CDR3: CASSYTQGGETQYF
D: TRBD1; V: TRBV10-3; size: .; J: TRBJ1-2; DNA: TGTGCCATATGGACAGGGCATACCTATGGCTACACCTTC; CDR3: CAIWTGHTYGYTF
D: .; V: TRBV28; size: few; J: TRBJ1-5; DNA: TGTGCCAGCACCGGGAGAGGGCGGCCCCAGCATTTT; CDR3: CASTGRGRPQHF
D: .; V: TRBV7-6; size: .; J: TRBJ1-5; DNA: TGTGCCAGCAGCTTAGGCGCTTATCAGCCCCAGCATTTT; CDR3: CASSLGAYQPQHF
D: .; V: TRBV29-1; size: .; J: TRBJ2-7; DNA: TGCAGCGTAATGACAGATACCTACGAGCAGTACTTC; CDR3: CSVMTDTYEQYF
D: TRBD1; V: TRBV2; size: .; J: TRBJ2-7; DNA: TGTGCCAGCAGGACAGGGGTAGCCTACGAGCAGTACTTC; CDR3: CASRTGVAYEQYF
D: .; V: TRBV5-1; size: .; J: TRBJ2-5; DNA: TGCGCCAGCAGCTTGGCCGGGACCAACCAAGAGACCCAGTACTTC; CDR3: CASSLAGTNQETQYF
D: .; V: TRBV7-9; size: .; J: TRBJ1-4; DNA: TGTGCCAGCAGCGACACGGGGTGGGGTGAAAAACTGTTTTTT; CDR3: CASSDTGWGEKLFF
D: .; V: TRBV15; size: .; J: TRBJ1-5; DNA: TGTGCCACCAGCACACTAAATCAGCCCCAGCATTTT; CDR3: CATSTLNQPQHF
D: .; V: TRBV27; size: .; J: TRBJ2-1; DNA: TGTGCCAGCAGTTTATCTGCCTTGGGACTCAACTCCTACAATGAGCAGTTCTTC; CDR3: CASSLSALGLNSYNEQFF
D: TRBD1; V: TRBV28; size: few; J: TRBJ2-2; DNA: TGTGCCAGCAATCGGGTAGGGACAGGGGGTGACACCGGGGAGCTGTTTTTT; CDR3: CASNRVGTGGDTGELFF
D: TRBD1; V: TRBV2; size: .; J: TRBJ1-2; DNA: TGTGCCAGCAGACCAGGGGGGCTAGGTTACGGCTACACCTTC; CDR3: CASRPGGLGYGYTF
D: .; V: TRBV5-1; size: .; J: TRBJ1-1; DNA: TGCGCCAGCAGCACCGGACATGGGGGAACTGAAGCTTTCTTT; CDR3: CASSTGHGGTEAFF
D: TRBD1; V: TRBV19; size: .; J: TRBJ2-7; DNA: TGTGCCAGTAGTACGGGACAGGGGAGTTACGAGCAGTACTTC; CDR3: CASSTGQGSYEQYF
D: .; V: TRBV19; size: .; J: TRBJ2-2; DNA: TGTGCCAGCACACCATTAAGGGGTCAGGCCACCGGGGAGCTGTTTTTT; CDR3: CASTPLRGQATGELFF
D: .; V: TRBV30; size: .; J: TRBJ1-1; DNA: TGTGCCTGGAACGGGGGGGTGGGCACTGAAGCTTTCTTT; CDR3: CAWNGGVGTEAFF
D: .; V: TRBV27; size: once; J: TRBJ2-3; DNA: TGTGCCAGCAGTTCAGTTAGCACAGATACGCAGTATTTT; CDR3: CASSSVSTDTQYF
D: TRBD2; V: TRBV9; size: .; J: TRBJ2-7; DNA: TGTGCCAGCAGCGTCCTAGCGGAGAGTGGGGAGCAGTACTTC; CDR3: CASSVLAESGEQYF
D: .; V: TRBV9; size: .; J: TRBJ2-3; DNA: TGTGCCAGCAGCTCGCGACTAGGACAGTCTAGCACAGATACGCAGTATTTT; CDR3: CASSSRLGQSSTDTQYF
D: .; V: TRBV7-2; size: .; J: TRBJ2-7; DNA: TGTGCCAGCAGCTTTTCCTACGAGCAGTACTTC; CDR3: CASSFSYEQYF
D: .; V: TRBV4-1; size: few; J: TRBJ1-1; DNA: TGCGCCAGCAGCCAAGCAATCTCCAGGGATAGGGGAGGGACTGAAGCTTTCTTT; CDR3: CASSQAISRDRGGTEAFF
D: .; V: TRBV11-2; size: few; J: TRBJ1-5; DNA: TGTGCCAGCAGCTTAGTGGGGGGCAATCAGCCCCAGCATTTT; CDR3: CASSLVGGNQPQHF
D: TRBD2; V: TRBV2; size: .; J: TRBJ2-5; DNA: TGTGCCAGCAGTGGGGGACTAGCGGGAGTGGGAGAGACCCAGTACTTC; CDR3: CASSGGLAGVGETQYF
D: .; V: TRBV10-2; size: .; J: TRBJ1-5; DNA: TGCGCCAGCAGGCCCCCAGGGGGCAATCAGCCCCAGCATTTT; CDR3: CASRPPGGNQPQHF
D: .; V: TRBV14; size: .; J: TRBJ2-7; DNA: TGTGCCAGCAGCCAAGAAGGGGGCGGGGGATTCTCCTACGAGCAGTACTTC; CDR3: CASSQEGGGGFSYEQYF
D: .; V: TRBV6-6; size: .; J: TRBJ1-1; DNA: TGTGCCAGCAGTAAGGGGTCTGAAGCTTTCTTT; CDR3: CASSKGSEAFF
D: TRBD1; V: TRBV11-2; size: .; J: TRBJ1-1; DNA: TGTGCCAGCAGCTGGACAGGGGGTAAGGCCACTGAAGCTTTCTTT; CDR3: CASSWTGGKATEAFF
D: TRBD1; V: TRBV5-1; size: .; J: TRBJ2-3; DNA: TGCGCCAGCAGCTTGTATTTGCGCAGGGGGTCCCATAACACAGATACGCAGTATTTT; CDR3: CASSLYLRRGSHNTDTQYF
D: .; V: TRBV19; size: .; J: TRBJ1-5; DNA: TGTGCCAGTAGTAGGGGATCGAATAGCAATCAGCCCCAGCATTTT; CDR3: CASSRGSNSNQPQHF
D: .; V: TRBV28; size: few; J: TRBJ1-4; DNA: TGTGCCAGCAGTTTAGTTGGACAGTCCAATGAAAAACTGTTTTTT; CDR3: CASSLVGQSNEKLFF
D: TRBD2; V: TRBV11-2; size: .; J: TRBJ2-7; DNA: TGTGCCAGCAGCTCAGTGACTAGCGGGGCCTCCTACGAGCAGTACTTC; CDR3: CASSSVTSGASYEQYF
D: TRBD2; V: TRBV29-1; size: .; J: TRBJ2-1; DNA: TGCAGCGTTAGGGGGGGTGCTAGCGGGAGGGCTCCCCGGGGCAATGAGCAGTTCTTC; CDR3: CSVRGGASGRAPRGNEQFF
D: .; V: TRBV28; size: .; J: TRBJ1-1; DNA: TGTGCCAGCACAGATGGGGGGCTGAGAGCTTTCTTT; CDR3: CASTDGGLRAFF